This passage covers 15 T cell receptor beta chains from one sample sequenced in a study of blood T cell repertoires in COVID-19. The data were produced by immunoSEQ multiplex PCR, yet TCRdb's version contains in-frame clones alone and is incomplete. The table includes about 150,000 clones, over 75% detected once. The sequenced sample was peripheral blood. The receptor source for this set is a human donor in a cohort sampled during active COVID-19.

V and J are TRBV4-3 and TRBJ2-3, with 7 bases aligning to TRBD2. Germline trimming cut 0 bases from V and 8 bases from J; bases unmatched to any gene: 2. This CDR3 comprises 13 residues. Germline lookup yields CDR1 LGHNA and CDR2 YSLEER. This chain's CDR3 is CASSQDWTSTQYF. As DNA, the CDR3 is TGCGCCAGCAGCCAAGATTGGACTAGTACGCAGTATTTT.

The chain carries TRBV5-4 and TRBJ2-3; 13 positions agree with TRBD2. J was trimmed by 6 bases and V by 4 bases; bases with no gene match: 2. Germline V lookup: CDR1 SGHNT, CDR2 YYREEE (reference sequence). The CDR3 is 14 residues long. The CDR3 loop is CASSPGLAGDTQYF. CDR3 nucleotide sequence: TGTGCCAGCAGCCCGGGACTAGCGGGGGATACGCAGTATTTT. Variable domain in full (rest from reference TRBV5-4 and TRBJ2-3): ETGVTQSPTHLIKTRGQQVTLRCSSQSGHNTVSWYQQALGQGPQFIFQYYREEENGRGNFPPRFSGLQFPNYSSELNVNALELDDSALYLCASSPGLAGDTQYFGPGTRLTVL.

The chain has TRBV2 and TRBJ2-3, with 13 nucleotides matching TRBD2. Per the germline V gene, CDR1 is SNHLY and CDR2 is FYNNEI. J gave up 0 bases and V 3 bases, and 9 bases lay outside the gene matches. This CDR3 region has 19 residues. The CDR3 reads CASSEWGTSGIESTDTQYF. The DNA of the CDR3 is TGTGCCAGCAGTGAGTGGGGGACTAGCGGGATTGAAAGCACAGATACGCAGTATTTT.

This clone showed up just a few times. This chain connects TRBV7-2 to TRBJ2-3; TRBD2 is a possible D gene (5 bases). The CDR3 sequence is 16 residues long. Per germline, CDR1 SGHTA and CDR2 FQGNSA. V gave up 1 base and J gave up 2 bases, with 13 bases separating them. The CDR3 nucleotides read TGTGCCAGCAGCTTAGACGGTGTGGGAGTCACAGATACGCAGTATTTT. Translated: CASSLDGVGVTDTQYF.

V and J are TRBV7-2 and TRBJ1-1; D call uncertain. CDR3 size: 15 residues. Trimming cost V 4 bases and J 0 bases, with 12 bases left between them. CDR1 is SGHTA and CDR2 is FQGNSA in the germline V gene. As DNA, the CDR3 is TGTGCCAGCAGCTCCAGCCCTGGAGTGAACACTGAAGCTTTCTTT. Its translation is CASSSSPGVNTEAFF.

The chain combines TRBV29-1 with TRBJ1-2; weak D call: TRBD1 (5 bases). Germline V lookup: CDR1 SQVTM, CDR2 ANQGSEA. The length of the CDR3 is 11 residues. Trimming removed 5 bases at V and 4 bases at J, with 8 bases between. CDR3 loop: CSVQGLYGYTF. DNA of the CDR3: TGCAGCGTTCAGGGCCTCTATGGCTACACCTTC.

The chain couples TRBV7-9 to TRBJ2-7, with a possible D match to TRBD2 (5 bases). Between the trimmed V and J ends, which lost 3 bases and 5 bases, there was a span of 17 bases. CDR1 SEHNR and CDR2 FQNEAQ come from the germline V gene (reference sequence). This CDR3 spans 15 amino acids. CDR3 in amino acids: CASSLDRVGSHEQYV. The CDR3 region has the DNA TGTGCCAGCAGCTTGGATAGGGTTGGGAGTCACGAGCAGTACGTC.

This clone has just a few counts. The chain uses TRBV7-8 and TRBJ1-1; perhaps TRBD1 as D (6 bases). In germline, CDR1 is SGHVS, CDR2 FQNEAQ. The CDR3 loop spans 13 amino acids. The V gene lost 5 bases and the J gene lost 6 bases, with 13 bases spanning the gap. CDR3 region: CASSRRGRAEAFF. DNA of the CDR3: TGTGCCAGCAGCCGCAGGGGAAGGGCTGAAGCTTTCTTT. Full variable domain (outside the CDR3, taken from reference TRBV7-8 and TRBJ1-1): GAGVSQSPRYKVAKRGQDVALRCDPISGHVSLFWYQQALGQGPEFLTYFQNEAQLDKSGLPSDRFFAERPEGSVSTLKIQRTQQEDSAVYLCASSRRGRAEAFFGQGTRLTVV.

This chain connects TRBV6-5 to TRBJ1-2, with 9 bases aligning to TRBD1. Germline loops: CDR1 MNHEY, CDR2 SVGAGI. J was trimmed by 7 bases and V by 4 bases; bases with no gene match: 7. This CDR3 is 14 amino acids long. CDR3 residues: CASSSGQGRIGYTF. The CDR3 bases are TGTGCCAGCAGTTCCGGACAGGGGAGGATTGGCTACACCTTC.

The V and J genes are TRBV7-9 and TRBJ1-1; D gene uncertain. V was shortened by 1 base and J by 9 bases, with 9 bases between the two germline ends. Germline loops: CDR1 SEHNR, CDR2 FQNEAQ (reference sequence). The CDR3 totals 12 residues. The CDR3 loop reads CASSLDRTKAFF. CDR3 DNA sequence: TGTGCCAGCAGCTTAGACAGAACCAAAGCTTTCTTT.

In its sample, this clone was seen a few times. This chain connects TRBV6-6 to TRBJ2-3; 10 bases agree with TRBD2. This CDR3 has 13 amino acids. V lost 10 bases, J lost 4 bases, and 5 bases stayed unmatched. Germline lookup yields CDR1 MNHNY and CDR2 SVGAGI (reference sequence). Here the CDR3 reads CATRAGGADTQYF. The DNA of the CDR3 is TGTGCCACAAGAGCGGGGGGGGCAGATACGCAGTATTTT.

The V call is TRBV6-5, the J call TRBJ2-3, with TRBD1 matching over 9 bases. V lost 8 bases to trimming and J lost 5 bases; unmatched junction nucleotides: 8. Germline V lookup: CDR1 MNHEY, CDR2 SVGAGI. The CDR3 has 14 residues. DNA for the CDR3: TGTGCCAGCCGGGCGACAGGGGGGATAGATACGCAGTATTTT. Encoded protein: CASRATGGIDTQYF.

This chain connects TRBV7-2 to TRBJ2-1; the D is unclear. V shed 8 bases and J shed 0 bases, with 11 bases lying between them. The germline gives CDR1 SGHTA, CDR2 FQGNSA. The CDR3 totals 14 residues. CDR3 sequence (DNA): TGTGCCAGCGGGCAGACCCACTCCTACAATGAGCAGTTCTTC. This gives the protein CASGQTHSYNEQFF.

V and J are TRBV27 and TRBJ1-6, with D unclear. Trimming stripped 5 bases from V and 0 bases from J, with 29 bases between. The CDR3 totals 22 residues. CDR1 and CDR2 from the germline V gene are MNHEY and SMNVEV (reference sequence). The CDR3 sequence: CASSRVLMGGNQRSSYNSPLHF. CDR3 DNA sequence: TGTGCCAGCAGTCGTGTGTTAATGGGAGGTAACCAGAGGAGCTCCTATAATTCACCCCTCCACTTT.

The gene calls are TRBV11-3 and TRBJ1-1; the match to TRBD1 covers 7 bases. Trimming at V came to 6 bases and at J to 2 bases, leaving 3 bases not matched to a gene. Germline V gene data show CDR1 as SGHNT and CDR2 as YENEEA. The CDR3 is 13 amino acids. DNA of the CDR3: TGTGCCAGCAGGGACAGGAGAAACACTGAAGCTTTCTTT. Translated: CASRDRRNTEAFF.